Below, 8 T cell receptor beta chains from the same sample are listed, as sequenced in a study of blood T cell repertoires in COVID-19. Generated by immunoSEQ multiplex PCR, the TCRdb table keeps only in-frame clones and is missing some. The sample includes 130,000 to 150,000 clones, 75% to 85% of them seen just once. The specimen sequenced was peripheral blood. These receptors were obtained from a man between 60 and 75 years old with active or convalescent COVID-19.

In this sample, this clone turned up a few times. CDR3 nucleotide sequence: TGTGCCTGGAGTCCGAGACAGCTATACACCGGGGAGCTGTTTTTT. Protein sequence: CAWSPRQLYTGELFF. This sequence joins TRBV30 and TRBJ2-2; maybe TRBD1 (5 bases). The CDR3 loop spans 15 amino acids. V shed 2 bases and J shed 3 bases, with 13 bases lying between them. The germline V gene encodes CDR1 GTSNPN and CDR2 SVGIG (reference sequence).

This clone has a handful of counts. The genes are TRBV25-1 and TRBJ2-7; perhaps TRBD1 as D (5 bases). Germline V lookup: CDR1 MGHDK, CDR2 SYGVNS. This CDR3 has 11 residues. The ends were cut back, 8 bases at V and 5 bases at J, with 10 bases in the middle. CDR3 sequence (DNA): TGTGCCAGCGACAGTCCCCACGAGCAGTACTTC. Translated: CASDSPHEQYF.

The chain links TRBV11-2 to TRBJ1-6; D is unresolved. Deletions cut 8 bases from V and 3 bases from J, with 14 bases between. The length of the CDR3 is 15 residues. The germline gives CDR1 SGHAT, CDR2 FQNNGV. The CDR3 coding sequence is TGTGCCAGCGAGCGAAGCGCGAGCTATAATTCACCCCTCCACTTT. Its translation is CASERSASYNSPLHF.

The gene calls are TRBV18 and TRBJ2-7; 7 nucleotides align to TRBD1. Germline V gene lookup returns CDR1 KGHSH and CDR2 LQKENI. V dropped 3 bases and J dropped 9; count of bases not matched to a gene: 8. CDR3 length: 13 residues. Here the CDR3 DNA reads TGTGCCAGCTCACCCTCCACAGGGGCGGTGCAGTACTTC. Protein: CASSPSTGAVQYF. Based on the CDR3 plus reference TRBV18 and TRBJ2-7, the full variable domain is NAGVMQNPRHLVRRRGQEARLRCSPMKGHSHVYWYRQLPEEGLKFMVYLQKENIIDESGMPKERFSAEFPKEGPSILRIQQVVRGDSAAYFCASSPSTGAVQYFGPGTRLTVT.

This clone has just a few counts. The rearrangement uses TRBV19 and TRBJ1-1; maybe TRBD1 (5 bases). The CDR3 sequence is 13 residues long. V gave up 6 bases and J gave up 3 bases, with 11 bases separating them. Per the germline V gene, CDR1 is LNHDA and CDR2 is SQIVND (reference sequence). CDR3 loop: CASSTGRDTEAFF. DNA for the CDR3: TGTGCCAGTAGCACAGGTAGGGACACTGAAGCTTTCTTT.

This rearrangement joins TRBV5-5 to TRBJ1-3, with D perhaps matching TRBD1 (6 bases). The CDR3 is 19 amino acids. Germline V CDR1 and CDR2: SGHKS, YYEKEE (reference sequence). Deletions cut 5 bases from V and 1 base from J, with 25 bases between. Written as DNA, the CDR3 is TGTGCCAGCAGACCCACACCGACGACAGGAGTCTCATCTGGAAACACCATATATTTT. Translating gives CASRPTPTTGVSSGNTIYF.

This clone was found many times. V and J are TRBV19 and TRBJ1-1; D gene ambiguous. CDR1 and CDR2 from the germline V gene are LNHDA and SQIVND (reference sequence). V lost 5 bases, J lost 1 base, and 8 bases lay in between. The CDR3 covers 13 residues. The CDR3 DNA reads TGTGCCAGTAGTCTTAACTCGAACACTGAAGCTTTCTTT. Encoded protein: CASSLNSNTEAFF.

This chain uses TRBV5-4 with TRBJ2-2, with 12 bases matching TRBD2. CDR3 length: 19 residues. Germline V gene lookup returns CDR1 SGHNT and CDR2 YYREEE (reference sequence). The ends lost 5 bases at V and 5 bases at J; junction bases unmatched: 16. The CDR3 sequence: CASSPGVETSGSSTGELFF. The CDR3 nucleotides are TGTGCCAGCAGTCCCGGGGTAGAGACTAGCGGGAGCTCGACCGGGGAGCTGTTTTTT.